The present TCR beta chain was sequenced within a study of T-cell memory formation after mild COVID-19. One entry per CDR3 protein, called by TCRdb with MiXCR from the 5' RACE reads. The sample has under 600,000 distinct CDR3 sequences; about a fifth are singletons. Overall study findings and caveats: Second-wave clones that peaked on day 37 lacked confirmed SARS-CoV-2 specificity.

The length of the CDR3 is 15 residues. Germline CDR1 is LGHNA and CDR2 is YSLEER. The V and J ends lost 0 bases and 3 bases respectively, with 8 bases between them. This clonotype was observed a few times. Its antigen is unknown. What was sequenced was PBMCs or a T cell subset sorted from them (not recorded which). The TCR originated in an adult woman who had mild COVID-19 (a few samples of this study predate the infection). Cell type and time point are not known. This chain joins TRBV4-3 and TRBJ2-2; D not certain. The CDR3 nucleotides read TGCGCCAGCAGCCAAGATCGGCAGTACACCGGGGAGCTGTTTTTT. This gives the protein CASSQDRQYTGELFF.